This T cell receptor beta chain stems from a study of Graves' ophthalmopathy and Graves' hyperthyroidism (dated by TCRdb to 2017 to 2018). Notes on the research overall: Peripheral blood samples were taken at the time of initial diagnosis, before any treatment was given. The study used signatures of the TCR beta repertoire to tell Graves' ophthalmopathy apart from Graves' hyperthyroidism and to predict which patients would progress to ophthalmopathy. In roughly 6 hyperthyroidism patients, T-cell repertoires of thyroid tissue and blood were compared. An independent validation cohort comprised around 20 hyperthyroidism patients and 15 to 17 patients who later progressed from hyperthyroidism to ophthalmopathy. Following sampling, methimazole starting at 30 mg daily was administered to hyperthyroidism patients, and high-dose intravenous methylprednisolone was administered to ophthalmopathy patients. In total, over 130 blood samples were TCR-sequenced: 40 to 45 ophthalmopathy, over 70 hyperthyroidism and around 17 hyperthyroidism-to-ophthalmopathy patients. To explore V-J signatures distinguishing ophthalmopathy from hyperthyroidism, a discovery set of some 100 patients (about 44 ophthalmopathy, around 55 stable hyperthyroidism) was enrolled.

The ophthalmopathy patients had moderately to severely active disease, with a Clinical Activity Score of 3 or higher, a NOSPECS grade of 4 or higher, and a disease duration of less than 3 months. Patients were excluded if they had other autoimmune diseases, uncontrolled infections, pregnancy or lactation. Clinical symptoms, serum thyroxine, TRAb, thyroid ultrasound and orbital computed tomography were used for diagnosis. Using Ficoll-Paque density gradient centrifugation, PBMCs were isolated from 8.5 to 10 ml of fresh peripheral blood. Total RNA was extracted with Trizol reagent and quality-checked on an Agilent 2100 Bioanalyzer. Including the terminal cysteine and phenylalanine, the CDR3 comprises 16 residues. Only CDR3 DNA is held: 48 bases, read in frame from base 1. Relative to germline, V is 0 bases shorter and J is 5 bases shorter, with 19 bases between their ends. CDR1 is given as DFQATT and CDR2 as SNEGSKA, both from the germline V gene (reference sequence).

The sample holds many counts of this clonotype. Its antigen remains undetermined. No much larger clonotype is one base removed from it; base qualities were not supplied. What the research found in general, with its limitations: In validation, the model predicted ophthalmopathy progression with about 71% sensitivity and roughly 78% specificity; 12 predicted patients were CT-confirmed with GO in a median of approximately 6.5 months. Sample size was not predetermined statistically, and investigators were not blinded to group allocation. In cross-validation, the 13-signature model distinguished ophthalmopathy from stable hyperthyroidism with approximately 90% sensitivity and around 81% specificity, while in the test set the corresponding values were about 79% and 69%. Most expanded thyroid clonotypes with frequency above 0.001 were also detected in blood, suggesting blood repertoires may reflect the thyroid immune response.

For repertoire sequencing, TCR beta CDR3 regions were amplified from RNA transcripts. The first round was an RT-PCR using HTBI primers with the Qiagen OneStep RT-PCR kit, and this first round was followed by a second-round multiplex PCR, then size selection and purification. Libraries were sequenced on an Illumina HiSeq2000 using paired-end 100 bp reads. Under the source paper's analysis protocol: SOAPnuke was used to process the reads, throwing out any read that had adapters, had uncalled bases, had a mean Phred below 15, or lacked an exact constant-primer or identifier match. COPE v1.2.5 was used to merge the high-quality paired reads. Each unique nucleotide sequence was defined as a clonotype, and clonotypes were aligned to IMGT TRB V, D and J references with MiTCR v1.1. Analysis was restricted to V-J combinations with a frequency above 0.0001, which covered 99.2% of repertoires. A TCR clonal expansion and chaos score per V-J combination was defined as the ratio of F50 clonal expansion to chaos observed in the TCRdist matrix. Features were reduced by Welch's t-statistics and random forest to over ten V-J combinations, which fed a naive Bayes classifier. The similarity between thyroid and blood repertoires was quantified using the Morisita-Horn index. TCRdb ran its own pipeline on the public reads, namely fastp trimming at Q25 and MiXCR clone calling, and kept in-frame beta chains. A single entry per CDR3 protein holds the most common genes and DNA from its merged rows. TCRdb's processing, not the study's, gives the V and J calls here. This sample lists around 340,000 distinct CDR3 sequences; around a sixth were detected once. More than 9% of the sample is held by the ten biggest clonotypes.

The specimen was peripheral blood. This TCR came from an adult man with Graves' ophthalmopathy. Here the chain combines TRBV20-1 and TRBJ1-1; no confident D gene assignment can be made. The nucleotides read TGCAGTGCTAGAGAGCGGCGGAGGGTGGTAGGGACTGAAGCTTTCTTT. Its translation reads: CSARERRRVVGTEAFF.